Sequencing of this T cell receptor (beta chain) was carried out in a study of vaccination effects on CD4 cells after COVID-19. This table comes from immunoSEQ multiplex PCR, and its TCRdb copy is limited to in-frame clones, with some not included. The sample shows around 44,000 clones, less than 85% of them seen only once. Regarding this clone: Its antigen is still unknown.

Scientists isolated CD4+ T cells after a roughly ten-day culture period ended. By PCR, the person was confirmed to have had SARS-CoV-2 infection between March and December 2020. Participants each got two BNT162b2 or mRNA-1273 vaccine doses. On days 3 and 7, fresh IL-2 medium replaced half the medium. The CDR3 is 13 amino acids. V lost 4 bases to trimming and J lost 6 bases, with 10 bases between them. Germline CDR1 reads LNHNV; CDR2 reads YYDKDF (reference sequence). The sequence was obtained from a human donor who had a prior SARS-CoV-2 infection. This specimen was CD4+ T cells from PBMCs cultured without peptide, taken after COVID-19 vaccination. The chain links TRBV15 to TRBJ2-1, with D unclear. In DNA, the CDR3 is TGTGCCACCAGCACCCCGTACGGCAATGAGCAGTTCTTC. It yields the protein CATSTPYGNEQFF.